The clone carrying this T cell receptor (beta chain) was counted only a few times. Its antigen is currently unknown. Clones were read by immunoSEQ multiplex PCR, and TCRdb kept only the in-frame ones, dropping some. The sample carries 55,000 to 65,000 clones, approximately 96% recorded once. The data stem from a study of cytomegalovirus exposure and HLA in healthy donors. Study overall: The approximately 120 validation repertoires were reported in a later analysis to have been generated on the same platform as the roughly 700 first-cohort repertoires. Study-level results: Usually a TCR sequence was rare, but some public TCRs were found in many donors. Testing in vitro showed three CMV-associated chains specific for CMV antigens. According to a subsequent analysis, TCR clusters from the first cohort were inclined to appear together in the roughly 110 validation repertoires.

Between the trimmed V and J ends, which lost 4 bases and 6 bases, there was a span of 20 bases. Germline V lookup: CDR1 SGHNT, CDR2 YYREEE (reference sequence). The CDR3 totals 15 residues. The source is a man between 18 and 29 years old in good health and CMV-seronegative. This chain connects TRBV5-4 to TRBJ2-7; tentatively, D is TRBD2 (7 bases). What was sequenced was PBMCs. In DNA form, the CDR3 reads TGTGCCAGCAGCGCGAAGGGGGGGAGGCCCTCCGAGCAGTACTTC. Translation: CASSAKGGRPSEQYF.